This TCR beta chain was sequenced during a study of T-cell memory formation after mild COVID-19. Study-level results: Contracting clones from day 15 to 85 had balanced CD4/CD8; later expanders favoured CD4+. There was no confirmation that second-wave clones peaking on day 37 were SARS-CoV-2 specific.

Deletions cut 7 bases from V and 4 bases from J, with 10 bases between. From germline, CDR1 is DFQATT and CDR2 SNEGSKA (reference sequence). The CDR3 loop spans 12 amino acids. One entry per CDR3 protein results from TCRdb running MiXCR on the 5' RACE reads. The data contain fewer than 650,000 distinct CDR3 sequences, 17% of them seen just once; the ten biggest clones take up about 8.1%. Details on this clonotype: Its antigen is currently unknown.

V and J are TRBV20-1 and TRBJ1-4; weak D call: TRBD1 (6 bases). The clonotype comes from an adult woman who had mild COVID-19 (a few samples of this study predate the infection). Cell type and time point are not known. The sample taken for sequencing was PBMCs or a T cell subset sorted from them (not recorded which). The CDR3 DNA reads TGCAGTGTGGGGGCCCTTAATGAAAAACTGTTTTTT. The encoded protein is CSVGALNEKLFF.